The entry below gives a single TCR beta chain sequence along with its context. As yet, its antigen is unknown. Libraries were prepared by immunoSEQ multiplex PCR; TCRdb keeps only in-frame clonotypes and omits some of them. Of about 150,000 clones listed, around 93% were seen once; the top ten hold about 9.1%. The V end was cut by 0 bases, the J end by 1 base, with 8 bases between. CDR1 SGHRS and CDR2 YFSETQ come from the germline V gene. The CDR3 consists of 14 residues. The sample comes from a study of T cell responses to AZD1222 COVID-19 vaccine. Overall study context: Second-dose intervals of approximately 4 or approximately 12 weeks were pooled. Whole-study results and caveats: Clonal diversity was possibly underestimated, and the donors were mostly white British, with more females. A reported finding is that nearly half of spike-specific TCRs target unmutated variant regions. Increased Spike-specific TCR breadth and depth were observed after two AZD1222 doses.

The sequence came from an adult in good health. The source material was peripheral blood, sampled on day 0 of AZD1222 vaccination. The chain uses TRBV5-1 and TRBJ2-7; no clear D gene. CDR3 nucleotide sequence: TGCGCCAGCAGCTTGGATCTGGTATCCTACGAGCAGTACTTC. It translates to CASSLDLVSYEQYF. Full variable domain (outside the CDR3, taken from reference TRBV5-1 and TRBJ2-7): KAGVTQTPRYLIKTRGQQVTLSCSPISGHRSVSWYQQTPGQGLQFLFEYFSETQRNKGNFPGRFSGRQFSNSRSEMNVSTLELGDSALYLCASSLDLVSYEQYFGPGTRLTVT.